The source of this TCR beta chain is a study of response to subunit inactivated influenza vaccine. Findings of the study overall: There was a suggestion from the authors that each seasonal influenza vaccination recruits few new T cells.

Only a few counts were recorded for this clonotype. Its antigen remains unknown. This CDR3 has 14 amino acids. The J segment lost 10 bases and the V segment lost 0 bases, leaving 8 bases of the junction unmatched. Germline loops: CDR1 DFQATT, CDR2 SNEGSKA (reference sequence). TCRdb re-analysed the RT-PCR reads in MiXCR, keeping a single row per CDR3 protein. This sample has 550,000 to 800,000 distinct CDR3 sequences, with roughly 14% found just once. The origin of this receptor is a man aged 50 to 59 who received an inactivated influenza vaccine. Sequencing was performed on PBMCs from blood, taken around two weeks before vaccination. The J gene is TRBJ1-4, the V gene TRBV20-1, with 7 bases matching TRBD1. The CDR3 sequence: CSARDRQGTGKLFF. As DNA, the CDR3 is TGCAGTGCTAGAGATCGACAGGGTACGGGAAAACTGTTTTTT.